This T cell receptor beta chain derives from a study of a mutant IDH1 vaccine in newly diagnosed glioma. CDR1 is GTSNPN and CDR2 is SVGIG in the germline V gene (reference sequence). The V and J ends lost 6 bases and 9 bases respectively, with 13 bases between them. The CDR3 is 11 residues long. Concerning this clone: Its cognate antigen is unknown.

Profiling relied on immunoSEQ multiplex PCR, and the TCRdb table lists in-frame clones only, not all of them. Here the sample spans tens of thousands of clones, over 75% being singletons. Time point in this sample: week 5, during vaccination. Doses comprised 300 ug of mutant IDH1 20-mer peptide each, plus topical imiquimod. The donor cohort comprised cases of new WHO grade 3 or 4 IDH1-mutant, ATRX-lost astrocytoma. This sequence was found in a woman aged 50 to 60 with glioma. This chain uses TRBV30 with TRBJ2-3, with TRBD1 as a possible D gene (7 bases). Here the sequenced sample was PBMCs, taken from a glioma patient whose treatment included an IDH1 peptide vaccine. The CDR3 reads CACGPGGTQYF. The CDR3 nucleotides read TGTGCCTGTGGACCAGGGGGGACGCAGTATTTT.